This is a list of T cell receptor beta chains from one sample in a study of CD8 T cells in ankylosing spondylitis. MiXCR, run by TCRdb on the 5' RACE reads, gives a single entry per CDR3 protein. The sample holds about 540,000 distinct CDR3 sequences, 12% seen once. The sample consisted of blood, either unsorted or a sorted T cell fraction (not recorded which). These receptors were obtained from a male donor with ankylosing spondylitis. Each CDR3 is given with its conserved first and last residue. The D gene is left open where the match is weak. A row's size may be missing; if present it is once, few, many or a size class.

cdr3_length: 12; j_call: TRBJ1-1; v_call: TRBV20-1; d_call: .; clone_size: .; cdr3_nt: TGCAGTGCTAGAGATCGGTACACTGAAGCTTTCTTT; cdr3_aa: CSARDRYTEAFF
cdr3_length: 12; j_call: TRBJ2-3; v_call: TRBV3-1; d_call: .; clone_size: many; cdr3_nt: TGTGCCAGCAGCGCTAGAACAGATACGCAGTATTTT; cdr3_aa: CASSARTDTQYF
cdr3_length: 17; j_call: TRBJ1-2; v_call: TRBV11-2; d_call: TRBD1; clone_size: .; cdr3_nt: TGTGCCAGCAGCTTAGAGTCGGGACAGGTCCGTGTAGCTGGCTACACCTTC; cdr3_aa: CASSLESGQVRVAGYTF
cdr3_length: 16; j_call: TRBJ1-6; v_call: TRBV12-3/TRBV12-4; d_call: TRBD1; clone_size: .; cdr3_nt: TGTGCCAGCAGTATCGCTACAGGGGGCGGCAATTCACCCCTCCACTTT; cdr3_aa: CASSIATGGGNSPLHF
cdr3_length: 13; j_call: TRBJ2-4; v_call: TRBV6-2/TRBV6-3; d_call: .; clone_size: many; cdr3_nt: TGTGCCAGCAGTTACTCAGCCAAAAACATTCAGTACTTC; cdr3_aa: CASSYSAKNIQYF
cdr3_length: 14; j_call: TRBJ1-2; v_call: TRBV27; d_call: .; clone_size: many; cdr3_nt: TGTGCCAGCAGTTTAGGCAGGGACTTGGGGGGCTACACCTTC; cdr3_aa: CASSLGRDLGGYTF
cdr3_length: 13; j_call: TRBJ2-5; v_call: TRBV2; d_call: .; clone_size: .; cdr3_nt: TGTGCCAGCAGTGACGGCGGACAAGAGACCCAGTACTTC; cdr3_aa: CASSDGGQETQYF
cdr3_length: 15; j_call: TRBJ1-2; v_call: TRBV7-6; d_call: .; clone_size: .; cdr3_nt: TGTGCCAGCAGCTTAACTGCTATGGGTCGTAAGGGATACACCTTC; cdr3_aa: CASSLTAMGRKGYTF
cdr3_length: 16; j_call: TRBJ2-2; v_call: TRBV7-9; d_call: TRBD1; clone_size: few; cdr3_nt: TGTGCCAGCAGCCCGCCGACAGGGACGAACACCGGGGAGCTGTTTTTT; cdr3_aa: CASSPPTGTNTGELFF
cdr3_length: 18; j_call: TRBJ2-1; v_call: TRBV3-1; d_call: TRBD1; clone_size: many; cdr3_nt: TGTGCCAGCAGCCCAAGACATCCCCAGGGGGATACCTACAATGAGCAGTTCTTC; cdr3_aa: CASSPRHPQGDTYNEQFF
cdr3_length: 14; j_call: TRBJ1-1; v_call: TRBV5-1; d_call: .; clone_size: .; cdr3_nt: TGCGCCAGCAGCTTGATTGGGGGCAGGTCTGAAGCTTTCTTT; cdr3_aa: CASSLIGGRSEAFF
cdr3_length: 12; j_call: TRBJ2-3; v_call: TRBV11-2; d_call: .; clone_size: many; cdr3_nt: TGTGCCAGTAGTACCGGAACGGATACGCAGTATTTT; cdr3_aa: CASSTGTDTQYF
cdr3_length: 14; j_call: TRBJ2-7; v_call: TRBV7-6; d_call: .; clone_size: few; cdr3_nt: TGTGCCAGCAGCGACACGGGACGGACCTACGAGCAGTACTTC; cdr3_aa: CASSDTGRTYEQYF
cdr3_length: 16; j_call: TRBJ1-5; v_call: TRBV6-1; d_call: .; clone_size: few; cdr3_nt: TGTGCCAGCAGTGAGTCGGGGGAGCCCGGCAATCAGCCCCAGCATTTT; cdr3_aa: CASSESGEPGNQPQHF
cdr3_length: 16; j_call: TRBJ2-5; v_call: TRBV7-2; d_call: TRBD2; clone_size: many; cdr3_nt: TGTGCCAGCAGCTTAGCGGCTAGCGGGTCCGGAGAGACCCAGTACTTC; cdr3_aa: CASSLAASGSGETQYF
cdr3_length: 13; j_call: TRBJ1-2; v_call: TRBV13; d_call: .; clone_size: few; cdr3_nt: TGTGCCAGCAGCCCGCGGGGGGCGAATGGCTACACCTTC; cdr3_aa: CASSPRGANGYTF
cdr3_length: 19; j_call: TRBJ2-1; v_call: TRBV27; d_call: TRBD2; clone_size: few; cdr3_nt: TGTGCCAGCAGTTTAACGCTAGCGGGAGGCCCAAGCTCCTACAATGAGCAGTTCTTC; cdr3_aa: CASSLTLAGGPSSYNEQFF
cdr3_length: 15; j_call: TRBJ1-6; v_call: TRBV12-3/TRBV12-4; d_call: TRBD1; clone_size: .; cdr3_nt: TGTGCCAGCAGTGGGACAGGGGGAGATAATTCACCCCTCCACTTT; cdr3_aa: CASSGTGGDNSPLHF
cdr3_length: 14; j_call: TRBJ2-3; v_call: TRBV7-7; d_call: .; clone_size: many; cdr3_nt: TGTGCCAGCAGCTTAGGGGGGGCTGGAGATACGCAGTATTTT; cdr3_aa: CASSLGGAGDTQYF
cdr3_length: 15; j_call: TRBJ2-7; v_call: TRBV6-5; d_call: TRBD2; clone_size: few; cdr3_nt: TGTGCCAGCAGTTATATCACTAGCGGGACCGGCGAGCAGTACTTC; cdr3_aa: CASSYITSGTGEQYF
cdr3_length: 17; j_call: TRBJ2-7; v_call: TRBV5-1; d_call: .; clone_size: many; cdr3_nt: TGCGCCAGCAGCTTGGGAAGTTGGGGTCCCCACGGACAGGAGCAGTACTTC; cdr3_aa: CASSLGSWGPHGQEQYF
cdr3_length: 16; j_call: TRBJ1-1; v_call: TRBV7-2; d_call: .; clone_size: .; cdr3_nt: TGTGCCAGCAGCGAAGGGTCCTTTCTGGCAGGCGCTGAAGCTTTCTTT; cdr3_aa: CASSEGSFLAGAEAFF
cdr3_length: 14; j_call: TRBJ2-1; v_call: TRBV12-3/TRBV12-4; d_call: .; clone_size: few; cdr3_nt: TGTGCCAGCAGTTTTCAGGGGGGTTACAATGAGCAGTTCTTC; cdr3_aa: CASSFQGGYNEQFF
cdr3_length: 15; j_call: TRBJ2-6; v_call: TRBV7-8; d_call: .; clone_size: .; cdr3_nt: TGTGCCAGCAGCTGGATCGTTTCTGGGGCCAACGTCCTGACTTTC; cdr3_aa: CASSWIVSGANVLTF
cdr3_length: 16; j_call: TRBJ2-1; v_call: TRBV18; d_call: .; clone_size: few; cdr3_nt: TGTGCCAGCTCACCCCATGGGGAGATCACCTACAATGAGCAGTTCTTC; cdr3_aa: CASSPHGEITYNEQFF
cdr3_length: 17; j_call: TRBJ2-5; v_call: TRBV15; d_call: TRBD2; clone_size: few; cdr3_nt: TGTGCCACCAGCAGAGGTACTAGCGGGAGTTCCCAAGAGACCCAGTACTTC; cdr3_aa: CATSRGTSGSSQETQYF
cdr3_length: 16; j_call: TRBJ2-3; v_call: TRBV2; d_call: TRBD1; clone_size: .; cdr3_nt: TGTGCCAGCAGTCAACAGGGGCCCTTTAGCACAGATACGCAGTATTTT; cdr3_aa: CASSQQGPFSTDTQYF
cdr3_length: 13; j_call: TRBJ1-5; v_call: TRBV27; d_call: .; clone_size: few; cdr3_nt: TGTGCCAGCAGTTTGACGGTTAGCCAGCCCCAGCATTTT; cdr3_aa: CASSLTVSQPQHF
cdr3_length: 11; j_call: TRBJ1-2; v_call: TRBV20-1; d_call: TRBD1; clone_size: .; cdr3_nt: TGCAGTGCTTGGACAGGGGCTGGCTACACCTTC; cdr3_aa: CSAWTGAGYTF
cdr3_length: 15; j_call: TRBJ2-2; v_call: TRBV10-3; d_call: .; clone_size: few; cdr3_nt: TGTGCCATCAGCGCCGTGGGGGGGGCAACCGGGGAGCTGTTTTTT; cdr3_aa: CAISAVGGATGELFF
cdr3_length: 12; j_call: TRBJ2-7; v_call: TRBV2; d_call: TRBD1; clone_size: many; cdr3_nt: TGTGCCAGCAAAGACAGGGGCGTAGAGCAGTACTTC; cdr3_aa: CASKDRGVEQYF
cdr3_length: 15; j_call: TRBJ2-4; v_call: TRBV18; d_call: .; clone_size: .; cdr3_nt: TGTGCCAGCTCACCCTCCTTTGGGGTCAAAAACATTCAGTACTTC; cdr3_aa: CASSPSFGVKNIQYF
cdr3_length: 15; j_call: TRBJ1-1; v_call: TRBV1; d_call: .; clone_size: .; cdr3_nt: TGCACCAGCAGCCAAGATGACCCATCGGGCACTGAAGCTTTCTTT; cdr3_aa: CTSSQDDPSGTEAFF
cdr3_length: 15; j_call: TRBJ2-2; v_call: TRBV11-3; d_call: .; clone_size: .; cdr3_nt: TGTGCCAGCAGCAGATGGGGGGGCAACACCGGGGAGCTGTTTTTT; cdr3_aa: CASSRWGGNTGELFF
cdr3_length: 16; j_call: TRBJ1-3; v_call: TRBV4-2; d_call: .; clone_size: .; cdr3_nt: TGTGCCAGCAGCCGCTCCCCGGGGGGCTCTGGAAACACCATATATTTT; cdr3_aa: CASSRSPGGSGNTIYF
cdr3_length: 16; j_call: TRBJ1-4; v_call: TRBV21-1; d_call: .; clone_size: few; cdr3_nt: TGTGCCAGCAGCAATCCCCCGGACAGGATAAATGAAAAACTGTTTTTT; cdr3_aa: CASSNPPDRINEKLFF
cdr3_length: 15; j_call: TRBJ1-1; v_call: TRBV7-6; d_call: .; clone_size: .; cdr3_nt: TGTGCCAGCAGCTTAGAAGCAGACATGAACACTGAAGCTTTCTTT; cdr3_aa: CASSLEADMNTEAFF
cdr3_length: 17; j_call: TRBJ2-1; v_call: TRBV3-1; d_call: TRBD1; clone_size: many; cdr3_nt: TGTGCCAGCAGCTCAGGTTCGGGGACAGGGAATTACAATGAGCAGTTCTTC; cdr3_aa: CASSSGSGTGNYNEQFF
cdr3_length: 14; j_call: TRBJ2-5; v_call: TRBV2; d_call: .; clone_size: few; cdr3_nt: TGTGCCACCTCGGAGCAGGGGAGCCAAGAGACCCAGTACTTC; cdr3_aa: CATSEQGSQETQYF
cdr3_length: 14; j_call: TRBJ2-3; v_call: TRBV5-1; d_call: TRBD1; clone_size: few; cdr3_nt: TGCGCCAGCAGCTCCGGGGACAGGGGAGATACGCAGTATTTT; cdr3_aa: CASSSGDRGDTQYF
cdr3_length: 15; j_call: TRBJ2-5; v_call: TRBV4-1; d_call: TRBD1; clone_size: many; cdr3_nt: TGCGCCAGCAGCCAAGAGGACAGGGGAATGGAGACCCAGTACTTC; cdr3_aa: CASSQEDRGMETQYF
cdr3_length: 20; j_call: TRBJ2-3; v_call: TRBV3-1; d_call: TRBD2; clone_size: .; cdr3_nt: TGTGCCAGCAGCCACCTTGTGGGACTAGCGGGAGTGACCAAAACAGATACGCAGTATTTT; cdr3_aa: CASSHLVGLAGVTKTDTQYF
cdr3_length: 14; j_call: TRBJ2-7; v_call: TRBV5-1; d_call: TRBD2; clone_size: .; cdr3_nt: TGCGCCAGCAGCGGGGGACTAGCGGCCCACGAGCAGTACTTC; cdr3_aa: CASSGGLAAHEQYF
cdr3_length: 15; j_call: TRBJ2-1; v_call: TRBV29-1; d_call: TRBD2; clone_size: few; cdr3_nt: TGCAGCGTTGAGAAGACGCGGGAGGGCCCGAATGAGCAGTTCTTC; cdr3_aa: CSVEKTREGPNEQFF
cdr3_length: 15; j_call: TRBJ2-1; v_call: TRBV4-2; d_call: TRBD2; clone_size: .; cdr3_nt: TGTGCCAGCAGCCAAGTCACACTAGCGGGGAATGAGCAGTTCTTC; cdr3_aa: CASSQVTLAGNEQFF
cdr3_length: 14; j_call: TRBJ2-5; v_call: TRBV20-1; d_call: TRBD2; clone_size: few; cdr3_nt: TGCAGTGCGCCGACTAGCGGGAGTCCAGAGACCCAGTACTTC; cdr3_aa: CSAPTSGSPETQYF
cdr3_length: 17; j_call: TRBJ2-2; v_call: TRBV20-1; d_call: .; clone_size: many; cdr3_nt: TGCAGTGCTAGAGAATGGGGCCGGATGGGGATAAACGGGGAGCTGTTTTTT; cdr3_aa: CSAREWGRMGINGELFF